The 32 T cell receptor beta chains below were found in one sample sequenced in a study of blood T cells in healthy people across ages. For the second PCR, which ran for 7 to 11 cycles, a sample-barcoded 5' primer and a J-beta primer mix were used. TCRdb called the 5' RACE reads again in MiXCR, with one record for every CDR3 protein. The data show about 810,000 distinct CDR3 sequences, with around 34% seen just once and over 10% held by the top ten. The specimen sequenced was blood. These receptors were obtained from a man between 18 and 29 years old in good health.

This clonotype has at least ten counts. V usage is TRBV6-5 and J usage is TRBJ1-2; D remains ambiguous. With 2 bases removed from V and 0 bases from J, the gap between germline ends came to 10 bases. The CDR3 length is 15 residues. The germline V gene has CDR1 MNHEY and CDR2 SVGAGI. The DNA of the CDR3 is TGTGCCAGCAGTTACACCCAGCAAACTAACTATGGCTACACCTTC. This encodes CASSYTQQTNYGYTF.

The chain is built from TRBV5-1 and TRBJ2-3, with 9 bases matching TRBD1. In germline, CDR1 is SGHRS, CDR2 YFSETQ. The CDR3 consists of 15 residues. V was pared by 0 bases and J by 4 bases, with 3 bases of the junction left unmatched. The CDR3 here is CASSLEQGASDTQYF. CDR3 bases: TGCGCCAGCAGCTTGGAACAGGGGGCCTCAGATACGCAGTATTTT. The variable domain in full, with the rest retrieved from reference TRBV5-1 and TRBJ2-3, is KAGVTQTPRYLIKTRGQQVTLSCSPISGHRSVSWYQQTPGQGLQFLFEYFSETQRNKGNFPGRFSGRQFSNSRSEMNVSTLELGDSALYLCASSLEQGASDTQYFGPGTRLTVL.

This clonotype was observed a few times. V and J are TRBV3-1 and TRBJ1-4, with D unresolved. CDR3 size: 14 residues. Germline V CDR1 and CDR2: LGHDT, YNNKEL (reference sequence). The V end lost 1 base, the J end lost 12 bases, and 15 bases lay between the germline ends. The CDR3 region has the DNA TGTGCCAGCAGCCAAGCCCCCCAGGCAACCCAACTGTTTTTT. This encodes CASSQAPQATQLFF.

On this clonotype itself: One junction end disagrees with the germline gene, perhaps due to a read error. CDR3 in DNA: TGTGCCAGCAGCTTGGAACAGGGGTACTACTCTGGGACCAACGTCCTGACTTTC. This encodes CASSLEQGYYSGTNVLTF. This chain links TRBV5-4 with TRBJ2-6; 7 bases are shared with TRBD1. Germline lookup yields CDR1 SGHNT and CDR2 YYREEE (reference sequence). The CDR3 spans 18 residues. Full variable domain (outside the CDR3, taken from reference TRBV5-4 and TRBJ2-6): ETGVTQSPTHLIKTRGQQVTLRCSSQSGHNTVSWYQQALGQGPQFIFQYYREEENGRGNFPPRFSGLQFPNYSSELNVNALELDDSALYLCASSLEQGYYSGTNVLTFGAGSRLTVL.

This clonotype has more than one count but fewer than ten. At one boundary the junction diverges from the germline segment, which might be a read error. This rearrangement joins TRBV5-1 to TRBJ1-2, with D possibly being TRBD1 (5 bases). CDR1 is SGHRS, CDR2 YFSETQ, per germline. This CDR3 spans 14 amino acids. CDR3 DNA sequence: TGCGTCAGCAGCTTGGGCAGGGTAAACTATGGCTACACCTTC. It yields the protein CVSSLGRVNYGYTF. Supplemented by reference TRBV5-1 and TRBJ1-2, the full variable domain reads KAGVTQTPRYLIKTRGQQVTLSCSPISGHRSVSWYQQTPGQGLQFLFEYFSETQRNKGNFPGRFSGRQFSNSRSEMNVSTLELGDSALYLCVSSLGRVNYGYTFGSGTRLTVV.

In this sample, this clonotype turned up a few times. The V call is TRBV12-3 or TRBV12-4, the J call TRBJ1-2; maybe TRBD1 (5 bases). V shed 4 bases and J shed 4 bases, with 19 bases lying between them. This CDR3 is 16 amino acids long. The CDR3 nucleotides read TGTGCCAGCAGTTCCTTTGGTAAACCTGGGGCCTATGGCTACACCTTC. It is translated as CASSSFGKPGAYGYTF.

The chain has TRBV20-1 and TRBJ2-7; D ambiguous. V lost 0 bases to trimming and J lost 1 base, with 4 bases between them. This CDR3 is built from 12 residues. Germline CDR1 DFQATT, CDR2 SNEGSKA (reference sequence). Written as DNA, the CDR3 is TGCAGTGCTAGAGAGTATTCCTACGAGCAGTACTTC. Residues: CSAREYSYEQYF.

With regard to this clonotype: Since a much larger clone is just one base distant, this may be a read error. J is TRBJ2-3 and V is TRBV7-2; the D gene could be TRBD1 or TRBD2 (5 bases each). Trimming took 4 bases from V and 1 from J, leaving 18 bases between them. The CDR3 covers 17 residues. Looked up from germline, CDR1 is SGHTA and CDR2 is FQGNSA. The CDR3 loop reads CASSSIEGLAGTDTQYF. In DNA form, the CDR3 reads TGTGCCAGCAGCTCCATCGAGGGGCTTGCGGGCACAGATACGCAGTATTTT.

The chain carries TRBV25-1 and TRBJ2-1, with D unclear. Germline V gene data show CDR1 as MGHDK and CDR2 as SYGVNS. The germline V and J ends were trimmed by 1 base and 6 bases, with 10 bases remaining between them. CDR3 length equals 14 residues. DNA for the CDR3: TGTGCCAGCAGTGAATTTAAGGTCCCCAATGAGCAGTTCTTC. This encodes CASSEFKVPNEQFF.

This clonotype was detected many times. The chain carries TRBV12-3 or TRBV12-4 and TRBJ1-1; D is unresolved. Trimming took off 1 base at V and 4 bases at J, with 10 bases between the two ends. The CDR3 length is 14 residues. CDR3 DNA sequence: TGTGCCAGCAGTTTAGTTCCAGGTTCCACTGAAGCTTTCTTT. It is translated as CASSLVPGSTEAFF.

This clonotype was detected only a few times. This chain joins TRBV10-3 and TRBJ1-2, with a possible D match to TRBD1 (6 bases). The germline V and J ends were trimmed by 6 bases and 0 bases, with 14 bases remaining between them. The length of the CDR3 is 15 residues. Per germline, CDR1 ENHRY and CDR2 SYGVKD. The CDR3 sequence is CAIRTLTGTNYGYTF. The CDR3 nucleotides are TGTGCCATCAGGACTTTGACAGGAACTAACTATGGCTACACCTTC.

V is TRBV20-1 and J is TRBJ1-1; a weak D match, TRBD1 (6 bases). Germline CDR1 and CDR2: DFQATT and SNEGSKA (reference sequence). The V end lost 3 bases, the J end lost 5 bases, and 16 bases lay between the germline ends. This CDR3 comprises 14 residues. The CDR3 DNA reads as TGCAGTGCTAGGGAGGGGGGATATAGGACTGAAGCTTTCTTT. Translating gives CSAREGGYRTEAFF.

The V and J genes are TRBV25-1 and TRBJ2-2, with 7 nucleotides matching TRBD2. Germline V gene sequence: CDR1 MGHDK, CDR2 SYGVNS. The ends lost 6 bases at V and 3 bases at J; junction bases unmatched: 4. The CDR3 is made up of 14 amino acids. As DNA, the CDR3 is TGTGCCAGCAGAGTCAGCGGGGACACCGGGGAGCTGTTTTTT. Translation gives CASRVSGDTGELFF.

Concerning this clonotype: Being one base from a much bigger clone, this may be a read error. The chain couples TRBV4-3 to TRBJ2-7; tentative D call: TRBD2 (6 bases). The CDR3 has 12 amino acids. Germline CDR1 is LGHNA and CDR2 is YSLEER. V lost 4 bases and J 7 bases, leaving 11 bases between the germline ends. Here the CDR3 reads CASSLTSGEQYF. The CDR3 bases are TGCGCCAGCAGCCTGACTAGTGGTGAGCAGTACTTC.

This clonotype has just a few counts. This chain joins TRBV20-1 and TRBJ2-2; D is unclear. V lost 0 bases and J 8 bases, leaving 10 bases between the germline ends. The CDR3 loop spans 13 amino acids. CDR1 and CDR2 (germline): DFQATT, SNEGSKA (reference sequence). The CDR3: CSARDQAPGELFF. CDR3 in DNA: TGCAGTGCTAGAGATCAAGCTCCGGGGGAGCTGTTTTTT.

The sample holds one count of this clonotype. The chain recombines TRBV29-1 with TRBJ1-1; D call uncertain. The germline V gene encodes CDR1 SQVTM and CDR2 ANQGSEA. This CDR3 contains 11 residues. V lost 4 bases and J lost 4, with 7 bases in between. The CDR3 DNA reads TGCAGCGTTGCGGAGGCCACTGAAGCTTTCTTT. Protein sequence: CSVAEATEAFF.

This clonotype was found many times. Relative to the germline gene, one junction end is altered; a read error may explain this. This rearrangement joins TRBV5-1 to TRBJ2-3; D remains unclear. Germline V lookup: CDR1 SGHRS, CDR2 YFSETQ. This CDR3 comprises 12 residues. The CDR3 bases are TGTGCCAGCAGTACAAGCACAGATACGCAGTATTTT. Protein: CASSTSTDTQYF.

This clonotype was observed at least ten times. The J gene is TRBJ2-1, the V gene TRBV9; TRBD1 might be the D (6 bases). There are 13 residues in the CDR3. Trimming cost V 0 bases and J 6 bases, with 7 bases left between them. Germline-derived CDR1 and CDR2 are SGDLS and YYNGEE. CDR3 DNA sequence: TGTGCCAGCAGCGTAGGGACAGTCAATGAGCAGTTCTTC. Translated: CASSVGTVNEQFF.

The table lists this clonotype with many counts. V usage is TRBV20-1 and J usage is TRBJ2-3, with 7 positions matching TRBD2. CDR1 is DFQATT, CDR2 SNEGSKA, per germline (reference sequence). The trim removed 6 bases at V and 5 bases at J, leaving 11 bases unmatched. CDR3 length equals 14 residues. This CDR3 reads CSATAWGGRDTQYF. CDR3 bases: TGCAGTGCGACGGCATGGGGAGGGAGAGATACGCAGTATTTT.

This clonotype was detected a few times. V gene TRBV3-1 combines with J gene TRBJ2-1; D is perhaps TRBD2 (5 bases). Between the trimmed V and J ends, which lost 1 base and 2 bases, there was a span of 12 bases. The germline gives CDR1 LGHDT, CDR2 YNNKEL (reference sequence). The CDR3 totals 16 residues. CDR3 in amino acids: CASSQGTGSPYNEQFF. In DNA, the CDR3 is TGTGCCAGCAGCCAAGGTACGGGGAGTCCCTACAATGAGCAGTTCTTC.

The chain is built from TRBV7-3 and TRBJ1-1, with TRBD1 matching 8 bases. The ends lost 4 bases at V and 4 bases at J; junction bases unmatched: 8. This CDR3 is 15 amino acids long. The germline V gene has CDR1 SGHTA and CDR2 FQGTGA. The CDR3 loop is CASSSPNRGGTEAFF. For the CDR3, the DNA is TGTGCCAGCAGCTCCCCCAACAGGGGGGGCACTGAAGCTTTCTTT.

This clonotype showed up many times. This sequence joins TRBV27 and TRBJ2-2; TRBD2 matches 14 bases. J gave up 1 base and V 3 bases, and 1 base lay outside the gene matches. The CDR3 has 17 amino acids. Germline values: CDR1 MNHEY, CDR2 SMNVEV (reference sequence). This CDR3 reads CASSFGTSGGNTGELFF. The CDR3 coding sequence is TGTGCCAGCAGTTTCGGGACTAGCGGGGGGAACACCGGGGAGCTGTTTTTT.

This clonotype has ten or more counts. This sequence joins TRBV12-3 or TRBV12-4 and TRBJ2-5; 9 nucleotides line up with TRBD1. The CDR3 is made up of 14 amino acids. V gave up 6 bases and J gave up 4 bases; unmatched junction bases: 6. This CDR3 reads CASSPGTGRETQYF. The CDR3, as DNA: TGTGCCAGCAGCCCCGGGACAGGGAGAGAGACCCAGTACTTC.

The chain recombines TRBV12-3 or TRBV12-4 with TRBJ2-7; a possible D gene is TRBD2 (7 bases). CDR3 length equals 13 residues. The V gene lost 5 bases and the J gene lost 7 bases, with 15 bases spanning the gap. The CDR3, as DNA: TGTGCCAGCAGTGCCACAGGGAGGGGTGAGCAGTACTTC. Its translation is CASSATGRGEQYF.

This clonotype has a count of ten or more. The chain has TRBV4-3 and TRBJ2-1; D assignment may be TRBD1 or TRBD2 (5 bases each). The CDR3 is 14 residues long. Germline V lookup: CDR1 LGHNA, CDR2 YSLEER. V lost 0 bases and J lost 5, with 8 bases in between. CDR3 amino acids: CASSQEWGHNEQFF. In DNA, the CDR3 is TGCGCCAGCAGCCAAGAATGGGGACACAATGAGCAGTTCTTC.

The CDR3 here is CAITHQGAGTGELFF. The CDR3 DNA sequence: TGTGCCATCACTCACCAGGGGGCAGGTACCGGGGAGCTGTTTTTT. V and J are TRBV10-3 and TRBJ2-2; 8 nucleotides agree with TRBD1. From germline, CDR1 is ENHRY and CDR2 SYGVKD. J gave up 5 bases and V 7 bases, and 9 bases lay outside the gene matches. The CDR3 consists of 15 residues.

This chain uses TRBV12-3 or TRBV12-4 with TRBJ1-1; D might be TRBD1 (5 bases). This CDR3 contains 14 residues. V gave up 5 bases and J gave up 2 bases, with 12 bases separating them. CDR3 residues: CASSGGDSNTEAFF. As DNA, the CDR3 is TGTGCCAGCAGTGGCGGGGACTCAAACACTGAAGCTTTCTTT.

The genes are TRBV12-3 or TRBV12-4 and TRBJ2-1; the D is unclear. The J call may be in error: the DNA end matches TRBJ2-7 better. The CDR3 has 18 residues. The CDR3 protein is CASSLALWGQDSYNEQYF. The CDR3 coding sequence is TGTGCCAGCAGTTTAGCGCTTTGGGGTCAGGATTCCTACAATGAGCAGTACTTC.

V usage is TRBV29-1 and J usage is TRBJ1-2, with TRBD1 matching over 11 bases. This CDR3 comprises 14 residues. CDR1 and CDR2 (germline): SQVTM, ANQGSEA. Germline trimming cut 7 bases from V and 5 bases from J; bases unmatched to any gene: 9. Here the CDR3 DNA reads TGCAGCGCCTTACGGGACAGGGGGAATTATGGCTACACCTTC. Translated: CSALRDRGNYGYTF.

V usage is TRBV4-2 and J usage is TRBJ2-7; no clear D. The CDR3 runs 14 residues. The V end was cut by 3 bases, the J end by 8 bases, with 17 bases between. Germline V gives CDR1 LGHNA, CDR2 YNFKEQ. The DNA for the CDR3 is TGTGCCAGCAGCCAGCCTGGACCCTCATCCCAGCAGTACTTC. Amino acid sequence: CASSQPGPSSQQYF.

The chain links TRBV12-3 or TRBV12-4 to TRBJ2-2; D is ambiguous. V was pared by 3 bases and J by 7 bases, with 9 bases between. The CDR3 consists of 13 residues. CDR3 sequence (DNA): TGTGCCAGCAGTTTGCCCCAGATCGGGGAGCTGTTTTTT. It codes for CASSLPQIGELFF.

The CDR3 DNA follows: TGCGCCAGCAGCCTCTTGCCGGGGGCGTACCCCGATACGCAGTATTTT. This translates into CASSLLPGAYPDTQYF. The chain joins TRBV4-1 to TRBJ2-3; the D call may be TRBD1 or TRBD2 (6 bases each). CDR3 length equals 16 residues. Germline CDR1 reads MGHRA; CDR2 reads YSYEKL. Trimming removed 4 bases at V and 6 bases at J, with 20 bases between.